This T cell receptor (beta chain) emerged from a study of blood T cell repertoires in COVID-19. As for the study in general: Samples of COVID-19 (acute and convalescent) were obtained from the United States, Italy and Spain. T cells, B-cell-depleted T cells, or PBMCs supplied cDNA or gDNA.

Original analysis: Amplification with reference gene primers provided the estimates of nucleated cell counts. TCRdb's copy holds only in-frame clones and misses some; the assay was immunoSEQ multiplex PCR. From that table come the V and J calls and clone size; the DNA was used to work out D and trimming. The data hold approximately 110,000 clones, with 75% to 90% observed a single time. The CDR3 is made up of 13 amino acids. Germline V CDR1 and CDR2: SGHRS, YFSETQ. V lost 0 bases and J 7 bases, leaving 10 bases between the germline ends. One Seattle source followed patients from active infection through their disease course.

Sequenced: peripheral blood. The gene calls are TRBV5-1 and TRBJ1-2; tentative D call: TRBD1 (5 bases). The clonotype comes from a woman aged 80 or older with COVID-19, enrolled during active disease. The CDR3 coding sequence is TGCGCCAGCAGCTTGGCAGGGCCGGGTGGCTACACCTTC. It specifies CASSLAGPGGYTF. Looking up the rest from reference TRBV5-1 and TRBJ1-2 gives the full variable domain: KAGVTQTPRYLIKTRGQQVTLSCSPISGHRSVSWYQQTPGQGLQFLFEYFSETQRNKGNFPGRFSGRQFSNSRSEMNVSTLELGDSALYLCASSLAGPGGYTFGSGTRLTVV.